Below, 17 T cell receptor beta chains from the same sample are listed, as sequenced in a study of cytomegalovirus exposure and HLA in healthy donors. Generated by immunoSEQ multiplex PCR, the TCRdb table keeps only in-frame clones and is missing some. Seen here are 65,000 to 80,000 clones, 94% observed once, and the top ten hold around 2.1%. Sequencing was carried out using PBMCs. These receptors came from a woman aged 18-29 years in good health and CMV-seronegative.

The chain couples TRBV5-1 to TRBJ2-2; D may be TRBD2 (6 bases). Germline V gene data show CDR1 as SGHRS and CDR2 as YFSETQ. The V end was cut by 1 base, the J end by 6 bases, with 13 bases between. The CDR3 has 15 amino acids. The CDR3 nucleotides are TGCGCCAGCAGCTTGCAGGAGGGAAAGGCCGGGGAGCTGTTTTTT. This sequence encodes CASSLQEGKAGELFF.

The CDR3 DNA is TGTGCCTGGAGCCCTAGTCGCACAGATACGCAGTATTTT. Translation: CAWSPSRTDTQYF. The chain couples TRBV30 to TRBJ2-3, with no clear D. V lost 3 bases and J 1 base, leaving 8 bases between the germline ends. This CDR3 is built from 13 residues. The germline CDR1 and CDR2 sequences are GTSNPN and SVGIG (reference sequence).

The chain recombines TRBV7-9 with TRBJ2-7; possibly TRBD2 for D (5 bases). Trimming removed 4 bases at V and 0 bases at J, with 13 bases between. There are 15 residues in the CDR3. The V gene's germline CDR1 is SEHNR and CDR2 FQNEAQ (reference sequence). The DNA for the CDR3 is TGTGCCAGCAGCTCGTTTGCGGGCAACTCCTACGAGCAGTACTTC. This sequence encodes CASSSFAGNSYEQYF.

The chain employs TRBV6-1 and TRBJ1-5; maybe TRBD1 (5 bases). The CDR3 is made up of 11 amino acids. Trimming shortened V by 7 bases and J by 10 bases, and 11 bases separated the two germline ends. Looked up from germline, CDR1 is MNHNS and CDR2 is SASEGT. The CDR3 here is CASKGPAPQHF. CDR3 nucleotide sequence: TGTGCCAGCAAGGGGCCTGCCCCCCAGCATTTT.

This chain joins TRBV5-1 and TRBJ2-5, with TRBD2 matching 8 bases. The germline V gene encodes CDR1 SGHRS and CDR2 YFSETQ. The CDR3 is made up of 15 amino acids. Trimming at V came to 4 bases and at J to 1 base, leaving 6 bases not matched to a gene. The CDR3 nucleotides read TGCGCCAGCAGCACCGGGAGGGCCGCCCAAGAGACCCAGTACTTC. Its translation is CASSTGRAAQETQYF.

J is TRBJ1-2 and V is TRBV7-9; TRBD1 matches 7 bases. The CDR3 covers 14 residues. Trimming cost V 3 bases and J 2 bases; bases outside gene matches: 3. Per germline, CDR1 SEHNR and CDR2 FQNEAQ (reference sequence). In nucleotides, the CDR3 is TGTGCCAGCAGCTTTGGGACAGACAACTATGGCTACACCTTC. This codes for CASSFGTDNYGYTF.

CDR3 amino acids: CASSPTGPYEQYF. The CDR3 DNA reads TGTGCCAGCAGTCCCACAGGGCCCTACGAGCAGTACTTC. This sequence joins TRBV27 and TRBJ2-7, with D perhaps matching TRBD1 (6 bases). V dropped 5 bases and J dropped 2 bases, with 10 bases sitting between them. This CDR3 is built from 13 residues. Germline CDR1 reads MNHEY; CDR2 reads SMNVEV (reference sequence).

This sequence joins TRBV21-1 and TRBJ2-1; the DNA was not used to check the table's D call, TRBD1. TRBV21-1 is an annotated pseudogene. This CDR3 region has 20 residues. The CDR3 region has the DNA TGTGCCAGCAGCATTAAGCCGGGACAGGGGGCGCGGGAGTGCGGCAATGAGCAGTTCTTC. Amino acids: CASSIKPGQGARECGNEQFF.

This clone was found a few times. The sample contains more than one DNA sequence encoding this CDR3. The rearrangement links TRBV29-1 to TRBJ2-2; TRBD1 might be the D (6 bases). The germline V gene has CDR1 SQVTM and CDR2 ANQGSEA. This CDR3 comprises 13 residues. Trimming took 7 bases from V and 2 from J, leaving 11 bases between them. In DNA, the CDR3 is TGCAGCGAGATGGACAGCAACACCGGGGAGCTGTTTTTT. It yields the protein CSEMDSNTGELFF.

V gene TRBV9 combines with J gene TRBJ2-1, with D possibly TRBD2 on 6 matching bases. CDR1 SGDLS and CDR2 YYNGEE come from the germline V gene. CDR3 length: 13 amino acids. Trimming took off 0 bases at V and 9 bases at J, with 10 bases between the two ends. CDR3 amino acids: CASSVAPGGEQFF. In nucleotides, the CDR3 is TGTGCCAGCAGCGTAGCCCCCGGGGGTGAGCAGTTCTTC.

The chain uses TRBV6-1 and TRBJ2-1; 7 bases match TRBD1. The germline gives CDR1 MNHNS, CDR2 SASEGT. V trimming: 8 bases; J trimming: 6 bases; junction bases outside the gene matches: 7. The CDR3 contains 13 residues. Written as DNA, the CDR3 is TGTGCCAGCCACGTAGGGGACAGCAATGAGCAGTTCTTC. This encodes CASHVGDSNEQFF.

The J gene is TRBJ2-7, the V gene TRBV7-3; D ambiguous. This CDR3 contains 14 residues. The V end was cut by 5 bases, the J end by 1 base, with 12 bases between. Germline V gene sequence: CDR1 SGHTA, CDR2 FQGTGA. CDR3 DNA sequence: TGTGCCAGCAGCCCATCTCTAGATTCCTACGAGCAGTACTTC. Residues: CASSPSLDSYEQYF.

The gene calls are TRBV9 and TRBJ2-1; 10 nucleotides agree with TRBD2. CDR1 and CDR2 from the germline V gene are SGDLS and YYNGEE. The CDR3 runs 17 residues. V shed 0 bases, J shed 6 bases, and the junction held 9 bases outside the gene matches. The DNA of the CDR3 is TGTGCCAGCAGCGTAGTAGCTAGCGGGAGTCTCCCCAATGAGCAGTTCTTC. Residues: CASSVVASGSLPNEQFF.

This chain's CDR3 is CASSYGLTYEQYF. The CDR3 DNA is TGTGCCAGCAGCTACGGACTGACCTACGAGCAGTACTTC. The chain links TRBV5-6 to TRBJ2-7; D may be TRBD2 (5 bases). V was shortened by 3 bases and J by 2 bases, with 9 bases between the two germline ends. The CDR3 has 13 amino acids. From germline, CDR1 is SGHDT and CDR2 YYEEEE.

The chain employs TRBV10-3 and TRBJ2-7; 7 nucleotides agree with TRBD1. V lost 6 bases, J lost 2 bases, and 7 bases stayed unmatched. The CDR3 is made up of 14 amino acids. Germline CDR1 is ENHRY and CDR2 is SYGVKD. The chain's CDR3 is CAIRKTGAPYEQYF. CDR3 bases: TGTGCCATCAGGAAAACAGGGGCTCCCTACGAGCAGTACTTC.

The J gene is TRBJ2-7, the V gene TRBV5-4; 9 bases are shared with TRBD2. Germline CDR1 reads SGHNT; CDR2 reads YYREEE (reference sequence). The CDR3 loop spans 13 amino acids. V was pared by 1 base and J by 5 bases, with 1 base of the junction left unmatched. The CDR3 is CASSLRGGDEQYF. The CDR3, as DNA: TGTGCCAGCAGCTTGCGCGGGGGGGACGAGCAGTACTTC.

The rearrangement joins TRBV9 to TRBJ1-1; 9 positions agree with TRBD1. The CDR3 has 16 residues. Germline V gives CDR1 SGDLS, CDR2 YYNGEE. After removal of 3 bases from V and 5 bases from J, the junction contained 11 bases not matched to a gene. The CDR3, as DNA: TGTGCCAGCAGCGCGCCCGAGGGACAGGGAGGAACTGAAGCTTTCTTT. This translates into CASSAPEGQGGTEAFF.